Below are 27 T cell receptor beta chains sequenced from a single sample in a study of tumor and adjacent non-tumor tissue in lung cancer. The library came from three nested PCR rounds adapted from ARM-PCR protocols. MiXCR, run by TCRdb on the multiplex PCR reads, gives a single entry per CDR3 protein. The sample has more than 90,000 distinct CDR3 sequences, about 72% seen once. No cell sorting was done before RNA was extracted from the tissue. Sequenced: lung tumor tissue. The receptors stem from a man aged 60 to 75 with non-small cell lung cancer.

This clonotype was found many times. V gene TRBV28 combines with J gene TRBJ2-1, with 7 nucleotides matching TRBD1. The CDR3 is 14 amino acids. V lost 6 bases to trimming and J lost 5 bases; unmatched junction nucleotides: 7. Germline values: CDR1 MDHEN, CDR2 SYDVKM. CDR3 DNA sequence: TGTGCCAGCAGGCCCGGGACAGCGGACAATGAGCAGTTCTTC. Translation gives CASRPGTADNEQFF.

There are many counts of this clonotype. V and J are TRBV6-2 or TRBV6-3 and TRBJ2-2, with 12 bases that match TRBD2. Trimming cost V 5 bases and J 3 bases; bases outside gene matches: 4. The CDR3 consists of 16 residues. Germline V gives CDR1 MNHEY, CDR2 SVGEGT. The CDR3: CASSLRLAGDTGELFF. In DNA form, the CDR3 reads TGTGCCAGCAGTCTCCGACTAGCGGGGGACACCGGGGAGCTGTTTTTT.

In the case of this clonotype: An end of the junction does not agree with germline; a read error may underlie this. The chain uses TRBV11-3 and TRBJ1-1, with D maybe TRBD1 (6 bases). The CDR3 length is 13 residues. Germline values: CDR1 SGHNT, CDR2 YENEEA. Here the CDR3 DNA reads TGTGCCAGCAACTTAGAGGGGGGCACTGAAGCTTTCTTT. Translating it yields CASNLEGGTEAFF.

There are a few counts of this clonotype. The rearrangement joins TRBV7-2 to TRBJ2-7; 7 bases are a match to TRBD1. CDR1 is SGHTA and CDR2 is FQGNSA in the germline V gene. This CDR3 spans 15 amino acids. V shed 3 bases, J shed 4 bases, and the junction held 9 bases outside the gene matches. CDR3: CASSFTGVGGYEQYF. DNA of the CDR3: TGTGCCAGCAGCTTCACAGGGGTAGGGGGTTACGAGCAGTACTTC. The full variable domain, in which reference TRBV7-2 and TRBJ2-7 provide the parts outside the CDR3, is GAGVSQSPSNKVTEKGKDVELRCDPISGHTALYWYRQSLGQGLEFLIYFQGNSAPDKSGLPSDRFSAERTGGSVSTLTIQRTQQEDSAVYLCASSFTGVGGYEQYFGPGTRLTVT.

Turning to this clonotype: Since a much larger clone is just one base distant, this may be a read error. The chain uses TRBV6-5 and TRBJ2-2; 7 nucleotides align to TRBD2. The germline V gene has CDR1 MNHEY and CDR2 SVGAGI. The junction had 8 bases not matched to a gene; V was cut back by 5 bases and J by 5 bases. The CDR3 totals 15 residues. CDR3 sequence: CASSSRISGTGELFF. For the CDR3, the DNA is TGTGCCAGCAGTAGCCGGATTAGCGGGACCGGGGAGCTGTTTTTT.

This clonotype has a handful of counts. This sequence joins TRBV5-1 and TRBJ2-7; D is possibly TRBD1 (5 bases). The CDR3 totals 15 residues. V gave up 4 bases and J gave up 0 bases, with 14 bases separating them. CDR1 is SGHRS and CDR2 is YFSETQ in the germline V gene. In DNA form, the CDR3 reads TGCGCCAGCAGCACTACAGGTTCTAGCTCCTACGAGCAGTACTTC. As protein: CASSTTGSSSYEQYF.

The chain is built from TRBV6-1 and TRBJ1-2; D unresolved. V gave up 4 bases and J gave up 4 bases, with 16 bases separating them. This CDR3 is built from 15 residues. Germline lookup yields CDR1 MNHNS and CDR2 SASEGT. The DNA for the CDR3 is TGTGCCAGCAGTGGGTCATGCAGATCCTCCTATGGCTACACCTTC. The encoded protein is CASSGSCRSSYGYTF.

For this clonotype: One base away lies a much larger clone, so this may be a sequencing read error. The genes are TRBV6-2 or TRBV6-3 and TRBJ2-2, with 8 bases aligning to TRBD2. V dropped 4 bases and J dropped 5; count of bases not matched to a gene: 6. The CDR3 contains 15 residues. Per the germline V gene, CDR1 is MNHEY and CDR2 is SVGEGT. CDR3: CASSCWTSRTGELFF. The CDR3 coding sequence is TGTGCCAGCAGTTGCTGGACTAGCCGTACCGGGGAGCTGTTTTTT.

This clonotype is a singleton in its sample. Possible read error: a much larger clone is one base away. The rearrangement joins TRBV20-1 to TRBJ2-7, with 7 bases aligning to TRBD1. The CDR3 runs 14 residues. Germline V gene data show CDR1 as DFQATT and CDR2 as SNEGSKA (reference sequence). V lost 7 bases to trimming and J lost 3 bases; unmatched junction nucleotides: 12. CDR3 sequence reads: CSVSTGQTHYEQYF. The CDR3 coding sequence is TGCAGTGTTAGCACGGGACAGACCCACTACGAGCAGTACTTC.

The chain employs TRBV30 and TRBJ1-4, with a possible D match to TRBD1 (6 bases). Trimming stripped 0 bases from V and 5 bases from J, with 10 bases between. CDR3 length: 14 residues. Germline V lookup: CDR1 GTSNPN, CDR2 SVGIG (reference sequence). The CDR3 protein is CAWSVAGENEKLFF. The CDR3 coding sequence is TGTGCCTGGAGTGTTGCAGGGGAAAATGAAAAACTGTTTTTT.

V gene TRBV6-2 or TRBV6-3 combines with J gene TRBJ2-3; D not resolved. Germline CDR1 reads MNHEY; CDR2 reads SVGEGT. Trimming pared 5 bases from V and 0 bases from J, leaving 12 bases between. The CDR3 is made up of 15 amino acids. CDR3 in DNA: TGTGCCAGCAGTCGACCACTCGGTAGCACAGATACGCAGTATTTT. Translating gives CASSRPLGSTDTQYF.

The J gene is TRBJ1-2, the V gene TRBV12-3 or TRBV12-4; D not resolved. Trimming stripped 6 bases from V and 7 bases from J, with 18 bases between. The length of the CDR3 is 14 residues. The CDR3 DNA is TGTGCCAGCAGCCACCCTGTTCATTCAGGTGGCTACACCTTC. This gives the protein CASSHPVHSGGYTF.

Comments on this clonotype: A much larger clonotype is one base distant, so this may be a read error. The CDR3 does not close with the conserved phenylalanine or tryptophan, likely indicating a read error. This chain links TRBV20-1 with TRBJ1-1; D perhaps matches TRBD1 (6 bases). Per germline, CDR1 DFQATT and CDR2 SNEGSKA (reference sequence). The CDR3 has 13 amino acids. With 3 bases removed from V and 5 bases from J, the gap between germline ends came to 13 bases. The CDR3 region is CSASPTGLTEAFL. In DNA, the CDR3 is TGCAGTGCTAGCCCTACAGGGTTGACTGAAGCTTTCTTA.

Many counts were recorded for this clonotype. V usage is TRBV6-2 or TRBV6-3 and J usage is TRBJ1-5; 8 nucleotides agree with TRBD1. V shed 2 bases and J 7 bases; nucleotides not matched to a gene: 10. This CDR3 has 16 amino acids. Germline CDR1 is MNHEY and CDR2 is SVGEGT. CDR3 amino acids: CASSYEAGGAGQPQHF. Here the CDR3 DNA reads TGTGCCAGCAGTTACGAGGCAGGGGGCGCAGGACAGCCCCAGCATTTT.

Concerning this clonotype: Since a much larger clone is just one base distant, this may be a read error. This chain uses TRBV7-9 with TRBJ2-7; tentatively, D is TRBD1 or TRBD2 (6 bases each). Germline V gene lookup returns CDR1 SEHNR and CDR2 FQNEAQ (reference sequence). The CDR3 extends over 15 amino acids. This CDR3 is CAISFDGGQRKEQYF. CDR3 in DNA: TGTGCCATCAGCTTCGACGGGGGACAAAGAAAGGAGCAGTACTTC.

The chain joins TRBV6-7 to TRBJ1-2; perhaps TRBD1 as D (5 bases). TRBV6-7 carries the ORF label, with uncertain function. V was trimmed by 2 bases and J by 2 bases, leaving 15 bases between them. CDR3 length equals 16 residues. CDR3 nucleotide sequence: TGTGCCAGCAGTTACAAGACAGACCTTTTGAACTATGGCTACACCTTC. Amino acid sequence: CASSYKTDLLNYGYTF.

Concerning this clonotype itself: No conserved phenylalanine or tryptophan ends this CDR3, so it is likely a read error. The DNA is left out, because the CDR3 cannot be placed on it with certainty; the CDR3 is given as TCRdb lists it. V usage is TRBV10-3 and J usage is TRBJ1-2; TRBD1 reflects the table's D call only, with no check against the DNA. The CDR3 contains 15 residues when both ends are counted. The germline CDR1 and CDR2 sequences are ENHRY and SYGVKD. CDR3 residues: CAISESMAPYGGYII.

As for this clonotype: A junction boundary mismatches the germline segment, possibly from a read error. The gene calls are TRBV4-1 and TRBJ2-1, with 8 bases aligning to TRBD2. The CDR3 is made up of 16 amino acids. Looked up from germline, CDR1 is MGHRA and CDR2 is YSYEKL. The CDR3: CASTLRREVQGNEKFF. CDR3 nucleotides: TGCGCCAGCACCTTACGGCGGGAGGTTCAGGGGAATGAGAAGTTCTTC.

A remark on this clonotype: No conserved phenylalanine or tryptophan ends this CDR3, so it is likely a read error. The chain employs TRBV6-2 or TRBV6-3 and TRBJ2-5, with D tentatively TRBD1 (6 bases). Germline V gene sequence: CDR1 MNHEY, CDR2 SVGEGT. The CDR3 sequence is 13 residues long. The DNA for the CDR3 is TGTGCTAGCAGTTACGGGGTACAGGGGACCCAGTACCTC. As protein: CASSYGVQGTQYL.

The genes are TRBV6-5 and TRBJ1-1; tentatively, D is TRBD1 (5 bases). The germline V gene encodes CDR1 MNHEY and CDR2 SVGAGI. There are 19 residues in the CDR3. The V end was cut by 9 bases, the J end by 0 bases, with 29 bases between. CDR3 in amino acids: CASRHLAGAGLSVNTEAFF. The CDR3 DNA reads TGTGCCAGTAGGCACTTAGCCGGGGCAGGTCTATCGGTGAACACTGAAGCTTTCTTT.

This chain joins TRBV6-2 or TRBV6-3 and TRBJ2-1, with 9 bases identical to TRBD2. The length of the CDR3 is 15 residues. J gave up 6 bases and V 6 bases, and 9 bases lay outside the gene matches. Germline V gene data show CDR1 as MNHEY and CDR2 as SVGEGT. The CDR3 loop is CASSTTPGLANEQFF. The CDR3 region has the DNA TGTGCCAGCAGCACGACCCCGGGACTAGCCAATGAGCAGTTCTTC.

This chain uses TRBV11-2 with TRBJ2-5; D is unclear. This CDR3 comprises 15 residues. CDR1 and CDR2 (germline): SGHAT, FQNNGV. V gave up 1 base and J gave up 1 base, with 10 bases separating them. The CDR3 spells CASSLGASVQETQYF. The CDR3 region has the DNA TGTGCCAGCAGCTTAGGGGCATCGGTCCAAGAGACCCAGTACTTC.

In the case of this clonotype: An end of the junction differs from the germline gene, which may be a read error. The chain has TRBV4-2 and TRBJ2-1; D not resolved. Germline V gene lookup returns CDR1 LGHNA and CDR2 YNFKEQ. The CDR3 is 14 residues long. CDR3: CASSQEYRANEHFF. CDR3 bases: TGTGCTAGCAGCCAAGAATACCGAGCCAATGAGCACTTCTTC.

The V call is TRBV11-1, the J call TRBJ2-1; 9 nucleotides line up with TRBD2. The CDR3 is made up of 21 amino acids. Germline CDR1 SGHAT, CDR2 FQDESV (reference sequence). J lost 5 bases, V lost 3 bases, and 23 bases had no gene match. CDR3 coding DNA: TGTGCCAGCAGCTTCCCCCCCTCCGGGACTAGCAGGGGAGCCCTTAACAATGAGCAGTTCTTC. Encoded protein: CASSFPPSGTSRGALNNEQFF.

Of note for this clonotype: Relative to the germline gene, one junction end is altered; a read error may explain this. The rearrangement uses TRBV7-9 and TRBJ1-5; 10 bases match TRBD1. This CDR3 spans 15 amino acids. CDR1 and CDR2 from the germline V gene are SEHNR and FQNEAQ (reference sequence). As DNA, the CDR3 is TGTGCTAGCAGCGCGGCGACAGGGGGCAGGGGGCCCCAGCATTTT. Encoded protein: CASSAATGGRGPQHF.

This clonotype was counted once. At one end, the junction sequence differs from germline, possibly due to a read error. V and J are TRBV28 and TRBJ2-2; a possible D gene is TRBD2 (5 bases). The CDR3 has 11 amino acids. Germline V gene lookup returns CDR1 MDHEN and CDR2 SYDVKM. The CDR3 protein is CASLNTGEMFF. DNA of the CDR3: TGTGCCAGTCTCAACACCGGGGAGATGTTTTTT. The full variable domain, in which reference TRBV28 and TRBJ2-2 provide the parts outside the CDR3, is DVKVTQSSRYLVKRTGEKVFLECVQDMDHENMFWYRQDPGLGLRLIYFSYDVKMKEKGDIPEGYSVSREKKERFSLILESASTNQTSMYLCASLNTGEMFFGEGSRLTVL.

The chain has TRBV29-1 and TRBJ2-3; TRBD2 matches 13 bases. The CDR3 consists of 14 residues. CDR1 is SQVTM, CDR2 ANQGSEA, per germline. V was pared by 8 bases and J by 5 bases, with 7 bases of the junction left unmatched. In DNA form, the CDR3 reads TGCAGCACAGGGACTAGCGGGACACAAGATACGCAGTATTTT. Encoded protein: CSTGTSGTQDTQYF.